This T cell receptor (beta chain) was profiled in a study of regulatory T cells in long-lasting Graves disease. Time point of the sample: newly diagnosed GD, antithyroid drugs for less than 3 months. Preparation of the TCR library used RNA extracted from PBMCs. There are many counts of this clonotype. Investigators prepared the TCR beta libraries by applying iRepertoire HTBI primers and Arm-PCR of CDR3 regions. TCRdb processed the multiplex PCR reads anew with MiXCR; each CDR3 protein has one entry. The repertoire holds roughly 610,000 distinct CDR3 sequences, with 15% to 20% as singletons. The CDR3 spans 15 residues. With 6 bases clipped from V and 3 bases from J, the junction kept 7 bases outside the gene matches. The same data also went into a second study, on T cells in Graves' hyperthyroidism and ophthalmopathy.

This sequence originates from a woman aged 25 to 39 with Graves disease. Sequencing was performed on peripheral blood mononuclear cells (PBMCs), taken at new diagnosis, from a patient treated with antithyroid drugs. V is TRBV12-3 or TRBV12-4 and J is TRBJ1-3, with TRBD1 matching over 8 bases. CDR3 DNA: TGTGCCAGCAGCTACGACAGGGGAAGTGGAAACACCATATATTTT. This sequence encodes CASSYDRGSGNTIYF.